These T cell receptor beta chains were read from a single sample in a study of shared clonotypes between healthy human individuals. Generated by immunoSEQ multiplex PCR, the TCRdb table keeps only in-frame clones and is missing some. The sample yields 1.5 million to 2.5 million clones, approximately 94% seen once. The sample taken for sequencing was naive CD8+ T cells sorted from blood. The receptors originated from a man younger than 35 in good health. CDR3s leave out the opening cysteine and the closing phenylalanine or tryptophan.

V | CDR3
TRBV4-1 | ASSQEGLMNTEAF
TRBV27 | ASSLGTPVGSAEAF
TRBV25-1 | ASSEQIGELF
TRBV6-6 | ASTLEGGYEQY
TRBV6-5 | ASSLWDRDDEQF
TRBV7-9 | ASSLGTGVTEAF
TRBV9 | ASSVGGGTTEAF
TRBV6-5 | ASSWTSVSNGYT
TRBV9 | ASSGPSLAGTDTQY
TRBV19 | ASTMAGELF
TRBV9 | ASSARDDLSYEQY
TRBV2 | ASSTRWDEQF
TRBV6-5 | ASSYGPSWELDTQY
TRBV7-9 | ASSLSETYEQY
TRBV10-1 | ASRRGQGGRNEQF
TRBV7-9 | ASSLSISGSGNTIY
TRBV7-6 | ASSYSLAEPNEQF
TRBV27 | ASSLLGQAETQY
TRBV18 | ASSPRDLSYEQY
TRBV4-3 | ASSQWERDEQY
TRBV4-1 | ASSQWGGEETQY
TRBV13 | ASSPSEGSNYGYT